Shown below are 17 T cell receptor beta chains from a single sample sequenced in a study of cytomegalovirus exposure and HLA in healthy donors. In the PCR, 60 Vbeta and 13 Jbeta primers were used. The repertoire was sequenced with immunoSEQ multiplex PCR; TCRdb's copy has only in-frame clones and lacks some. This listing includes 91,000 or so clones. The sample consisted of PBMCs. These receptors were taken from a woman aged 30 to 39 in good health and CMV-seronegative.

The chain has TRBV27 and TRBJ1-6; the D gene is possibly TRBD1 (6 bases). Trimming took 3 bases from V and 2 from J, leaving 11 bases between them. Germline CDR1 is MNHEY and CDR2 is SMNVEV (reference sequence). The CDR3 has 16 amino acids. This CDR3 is CASSFSRTAYNSPLHF. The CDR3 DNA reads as TGTGCCAGCAGTTTCTCAAGGACAGCCTATAATTCACCCCTCCACTTT.

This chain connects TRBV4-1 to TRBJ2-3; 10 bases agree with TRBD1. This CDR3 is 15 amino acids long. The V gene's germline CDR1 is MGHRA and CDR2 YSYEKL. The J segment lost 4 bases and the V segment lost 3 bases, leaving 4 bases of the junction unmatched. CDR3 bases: TGCGCCAGCAGCCAGCTTGGGACAGGGGCAGATACGCAGTATTTT. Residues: CASSQLGTGADTQYF.

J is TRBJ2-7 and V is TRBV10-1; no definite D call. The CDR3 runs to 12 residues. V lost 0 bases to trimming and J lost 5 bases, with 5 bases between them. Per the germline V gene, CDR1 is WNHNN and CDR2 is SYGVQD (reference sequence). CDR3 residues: CASSESGDEQYF. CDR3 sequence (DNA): TGCGCCAGCAGTGAGTCTGGAGACGAGCAGTACTTC.

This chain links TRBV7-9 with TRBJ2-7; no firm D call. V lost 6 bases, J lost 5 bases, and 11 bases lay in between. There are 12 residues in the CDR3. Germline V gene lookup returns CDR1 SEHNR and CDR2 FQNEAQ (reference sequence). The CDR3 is CASRPSADEQYF. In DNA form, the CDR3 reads TGTGCCAGCAGACCTAGTGCGGACGAGCAGTACTTC. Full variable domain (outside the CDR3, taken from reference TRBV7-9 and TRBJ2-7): DTGVSQNPRHKITKRGQNVTFRCDPISEHNRLYWYRQTLGQGPEFLTYFQNEAQLEKSRLLSDRFSAERPKGSFSTLEIQRTEQGDSAMYLCASRPSADEQYFGPGTRLTVT.

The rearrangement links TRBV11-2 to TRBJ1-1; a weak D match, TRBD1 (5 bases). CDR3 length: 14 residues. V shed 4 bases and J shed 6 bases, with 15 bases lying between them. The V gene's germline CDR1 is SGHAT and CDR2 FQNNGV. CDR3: CASSSLGGVPEAFF. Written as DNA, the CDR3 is TGTGCCAGCAGCTCTCTCGGGGGGGTACCTGAAGCTTTCTTT. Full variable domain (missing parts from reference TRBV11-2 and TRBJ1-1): EAGVAQSPRYKIIEKRQSVAFWCNPISGHATLYWYQQILGQGPKLLIQFQNNGVVDDSQLPKDRFSAERLKGVDSTLKIQPAKLEDSAVYLCASSSLGGVPEAFFGQGTRLTVV.

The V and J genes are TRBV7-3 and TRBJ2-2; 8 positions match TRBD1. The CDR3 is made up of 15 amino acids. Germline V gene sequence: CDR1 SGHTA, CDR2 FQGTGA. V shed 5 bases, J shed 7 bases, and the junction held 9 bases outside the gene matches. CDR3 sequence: CASSPTGVRSGELFF. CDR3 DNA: TGTGCCAGCAGCCCGACAGGGGTTCGTAGCGGGGAGCTGTTTTTT.

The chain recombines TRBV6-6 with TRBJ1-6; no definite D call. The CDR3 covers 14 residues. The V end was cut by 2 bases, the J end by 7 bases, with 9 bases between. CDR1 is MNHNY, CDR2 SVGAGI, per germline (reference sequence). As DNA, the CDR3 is TGTGCCAGCAGTTACGATTTGAGGAATTCACCCCTCCACTTT. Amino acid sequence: CASSYDLRNSPLHF.

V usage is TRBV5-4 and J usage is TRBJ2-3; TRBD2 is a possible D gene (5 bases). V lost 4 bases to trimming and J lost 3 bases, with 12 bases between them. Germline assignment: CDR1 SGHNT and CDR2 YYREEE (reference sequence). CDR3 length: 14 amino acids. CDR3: CASSPGLGTDTQYF. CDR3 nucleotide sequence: TGTGCCAGCAGCCCGGGGTTGGGGACAGATACGCAGTATTTT.

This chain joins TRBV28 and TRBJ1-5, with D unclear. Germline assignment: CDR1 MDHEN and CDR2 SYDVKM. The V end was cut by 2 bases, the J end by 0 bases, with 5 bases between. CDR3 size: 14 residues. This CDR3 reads CASSLQDSNQPQHF. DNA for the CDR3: TGTGCCAGCAGTTTACAGGATAGCAATCAGCCCCAGCATTTT.

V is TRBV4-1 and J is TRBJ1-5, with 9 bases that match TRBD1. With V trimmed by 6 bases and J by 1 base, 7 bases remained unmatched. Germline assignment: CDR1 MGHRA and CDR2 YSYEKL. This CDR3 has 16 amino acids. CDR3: CASRHHTGGSNQPQHF. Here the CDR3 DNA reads TGCGCCAGCAGGCACCATACAGGGGGCAGCAATCAGCCCCAGCATTTT.

The CDR3 sequence is CASSMGRPRAFF. The CDR3 region has the DNA TGTGCCAGTAGTATGGGGCGGCCGAGGGCTTTCTTT. The chain carries TRBV19 and TRBJ1-1; D is perhaps TRBD1 (5 bases). The CDR3 loop spans 12 amino acids. Germline V lookup: CDR1 LNHDA, CDR2 SQIVND (reference sequence). Trimming removed 3 bases from V and 11 bases from J, with 13 bases in between.

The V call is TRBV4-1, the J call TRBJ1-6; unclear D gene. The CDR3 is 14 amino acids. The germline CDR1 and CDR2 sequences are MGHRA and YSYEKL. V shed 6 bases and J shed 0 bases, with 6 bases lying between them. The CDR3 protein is CASSLSSYNSPLHF. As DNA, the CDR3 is TGCGCCAGCAGTCTAAGCTCCTATAATTCACCCCTCCACTTT.

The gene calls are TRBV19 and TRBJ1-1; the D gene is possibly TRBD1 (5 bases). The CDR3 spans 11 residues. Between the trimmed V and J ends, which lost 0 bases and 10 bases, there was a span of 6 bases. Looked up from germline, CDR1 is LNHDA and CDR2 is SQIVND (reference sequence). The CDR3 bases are TGTGCCAGTAGTATAGACAGGGCAGCTTTCTTT. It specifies CASSIDRAAFF.

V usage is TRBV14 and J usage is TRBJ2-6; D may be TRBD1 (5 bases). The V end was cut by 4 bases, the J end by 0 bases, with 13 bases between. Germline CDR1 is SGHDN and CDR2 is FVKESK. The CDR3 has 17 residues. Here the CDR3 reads CASSPRQLSSGANVLTF. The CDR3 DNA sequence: TGTGCCAGCAGCCCCAGACAGCTAAGCTCTGGGGCCAACGTCCTGACTTTC.

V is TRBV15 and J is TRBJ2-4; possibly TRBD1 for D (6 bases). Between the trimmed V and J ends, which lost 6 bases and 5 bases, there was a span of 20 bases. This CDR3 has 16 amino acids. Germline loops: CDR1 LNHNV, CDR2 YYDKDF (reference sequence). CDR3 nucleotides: TGTGCCACCAGTAACAGGGTTGGGCCGCTGGAAAACATTCAGTACTTC. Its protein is CATSNRVGPLENIQYF.

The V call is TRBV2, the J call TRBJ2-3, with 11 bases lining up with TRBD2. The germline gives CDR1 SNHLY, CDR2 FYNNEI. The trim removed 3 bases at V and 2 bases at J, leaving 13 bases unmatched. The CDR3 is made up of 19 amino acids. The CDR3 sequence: CASSDYSRLAGSPTDTQYF. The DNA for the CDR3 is TGTGCCAGCAGTGATTATTCGAGACTAGCGGGGAGCCCCACAGATACGCAGTATTTT.

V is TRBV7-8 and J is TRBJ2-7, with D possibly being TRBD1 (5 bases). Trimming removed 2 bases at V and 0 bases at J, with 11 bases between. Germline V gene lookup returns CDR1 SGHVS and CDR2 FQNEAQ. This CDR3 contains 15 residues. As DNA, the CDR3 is TGTGCCAGCAGCTTATACAGGTACATCTCCTACGAGCAGTACTTC. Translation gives CASSLYRYISYEQYF.